Below are 10 T cell receptor beta chains sequenced from a single sample in a study of CD8+ T cells in alopecia areata. Treatment described: oral pan-JAK inhibitor, 5-10 mg twice daily. TCR sequencing used cDNA made by reverse transcription of extracted RNA. The table came from immunoSEQ multiplex PCR; TCRdb's copy has only in-frame clones and leaves some out. The table includes about 94,000 clones, 60% to 80% detected once. This material consisted of CD8+ T cells sorted from blood, taken around week 46, from a patient treated with tofacitinib. The source of these receptors is a human donor with alopecia areata.

V gene TRBV30 combines with J gene TRBJ2-3; the D is unclear. Per germline, CDR1 GTSNPN and CDR2 SVGIG (reference sequence). The CDR3 covers 13 residues. V was trimmed by 2 bases and J by 4 bases, leaving 10 bases between them. CDR3 sequence: CAWSSESPDTQYF. The CDR3 bases are TGTGCCTGGAGTTCCGAGAGCCCAGATACGCAGTATTTT.

This chain links TRBV5-6 with TRBJ2-5; 10 bases match TRBD2. This CDR3 region has 19 residues. Germline V gene sequence: CDR1 SGHDT, CDR2 YYEEEE. The trim removed 1 base at V and 7 bases at J, leaving 19 bases unmatched. The DNA for the CDR3 is TGTGCCAGCAGCTTGTACCCGTCTACAACTAGCGGGGCCGCGGGGACCCAGTACTTC. This codes for CASSLYPSTTSGAAGTQYF.

The rearrangement links TRBV7-9 to TRBJ2-6; D is ambiguous. The CDR3 runs to 15 residues. From germline, CDR1 is SEHNR and CDR2 FQNEAQ (reference sequence). Trimming removed 2 bases from V and 2 bases from J, with 7 bases in between. CDR3 in amino acids: CASSLLVTGANVLTF. As DNA, the CDR3 is TGTGCCAGCAGCTTACTGGTTACTGGGGCCAACGTCCTGACTTTC.

The chain combines TRBV5-1 with TRBJ2-4; possibly TRBD2 for D (6 bases). This CDR3 has 18 residues. Trimming cost V 9 bases and J 1 base, with 26 bases left between them. Germline V gene data show CDR1 as SGHRS and CDR2 as YFSETQ. The CDR3 spells CATRPRGSSFSAKNIQYF. The CDR3 DNA follows: TGCGCCACCCGCCCCCGGGGGAGCTCTTTTTCGGCCAAAAACATTCAGTACTTC.

The rearrangement links TRBV28 to TRBJ2-4; the D is unclear. There are 15 residues in the CDR3. The germline V gene encodes CDR1 MDHEN and CDR2 SYDVKM. Trimming removed 5 bases at V and 1 base at J, with 12 bases between. DNA of the CDR3: TGTGCCAGCAGTGAAATTAGTCTGGCCAAAAACATTCAGTACTTC. It translates to CASSEISLAKNIQYF. Combining the CDR3 with reference TRBV28 and TRBJ2-4 gives the whole variable domain DVKVTQSSRYLVKRTGEKVFLECVQDMDHENMFWYRQDPGLGLRLIYFSYDVKMKEKGDIPEGYSVSREKKERFSLILESASTNQTSMYLCASSEISLAKNIQYFGAGTRLSVL.

The V call is TRBV29-1, the J call TRBJ1-2, with 8 bases matching TRBD1. CDR1 and CDR2 from the germline V gene are SQVTM and ANQGSEA. The CDR3 is 14 amino acids. V trimming: 0 bases; J trimming: 8 bases; junction bases outside the gene matches: 8. The DNA for the CDR3 is TGCAGCGTTGAAGAGACAGGGGCTTTGAACGGCTACACCTTC. Protein sequence: CSVEETGALNGYTF.

The V call is TRBV7-8, the J call TRBJ2-1, with a tentative D call TRBD2 (5 bases). Germline V lookup: CDR1 SGHVS, CDR2 FQNEAQ. There are 14 residues in the CDR3. The V gene lost 4 bases and the J gene lost 4 bases, with 11 bases spanning the gap. This CDR3 is CASSSNPGYNEQFF. CDR3 nucleotide sequence: TGTGCCAGCAGCTCAAACCCGGGGTACAATGAGCAGTTCTTC. The variable domain in full, completed from reference TRBV7-8 and TRBJ2-1, reads GAGVSQSPRYKVAKRGQDVALRCDPISGHVSLFWYQQALGQGPEFLTYFQNEAQLDKSGLPSDRFFAERPEGSVSTLKIQRTQQEDSAVYLCASSSNPGYNEQFFGPGTRLTVL.

This chain uses TRBV5-6 with TRBJ1-2; 7 bases line up with TRBD1. The length of the CDR3 is 16 residues. Germline V gives CDR1 SGHDT, CDR2 YYEEEE. V lost 7 bases to trimming and J lost 6 bases; unmatched junction nucleotides: 18. The CDR3: CASATEWVGGSDGYTF. In DNA form, the CDR3 reads TGTGCCAGCGCGACGGAGTGGGTAGGGGGCTCTGATGGCTACACCTTC.

V and J are TRBV29-1 and TRBJ2-5, with a tentative D call TRBD1 (5 bases). Looked up from germline, CDR1 is SQVTM and CDR2 is ANQGSEA. CDR3 length equals 13 residues. Trimming shortened V by 2 bases and J by 4 bases, and 11 bases separated the two germline ends. Here the CDR3 reads CSVELPGRETQYF. The DNA of the CDR3 is TGCAGCGTTGAACTTCCAGGGCGAGAGACCCAGTACTTC.

J is TRBJ2-5 and V is TRBV2; a possible D gene is TRBD1 (5 bases). Germline V lookup: CDR1 SNHLY, CDR2 FYNNEI. The CDR3 covers 17 residues. V lost 3 bases and J lost 5, with 22 bases in between. The CDR3 DNA reads as TGTGCCAGCAGTGATGACTCGTTGGGGCTAAATGAGGAGACCCAGTACTTC. It encodes CASSDDSLGLNEETQYF.